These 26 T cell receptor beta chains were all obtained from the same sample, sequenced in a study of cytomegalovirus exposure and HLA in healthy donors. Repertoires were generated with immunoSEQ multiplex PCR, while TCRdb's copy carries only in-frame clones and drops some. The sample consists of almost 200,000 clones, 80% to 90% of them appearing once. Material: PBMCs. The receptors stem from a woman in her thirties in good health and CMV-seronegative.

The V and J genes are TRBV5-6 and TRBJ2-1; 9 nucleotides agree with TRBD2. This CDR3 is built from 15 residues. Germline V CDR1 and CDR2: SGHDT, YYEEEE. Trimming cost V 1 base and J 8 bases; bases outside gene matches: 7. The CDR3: CASSLPASGVYEQFF. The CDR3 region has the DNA TGTGCCAGCAGCTTGCCGGCTAGCGGGGTATATGAGCAGTTCTTC.

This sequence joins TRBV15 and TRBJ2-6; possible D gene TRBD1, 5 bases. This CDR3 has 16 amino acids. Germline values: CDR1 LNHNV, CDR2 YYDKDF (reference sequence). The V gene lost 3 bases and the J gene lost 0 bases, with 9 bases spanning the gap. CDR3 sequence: CATSSRTGSGANVLTF. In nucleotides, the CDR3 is TGTGCCACCAGCAGTAGAACAGGCTCTGGGGCCAACGTCCTGACTTTC.

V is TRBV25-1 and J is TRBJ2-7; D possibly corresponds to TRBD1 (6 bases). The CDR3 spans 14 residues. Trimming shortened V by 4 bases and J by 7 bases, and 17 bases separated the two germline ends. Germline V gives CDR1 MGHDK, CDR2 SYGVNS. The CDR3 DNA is TGTGCCAGCAGTGGGCCCACCTGGGGGCGAGAGCAGTACTTC. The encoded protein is CASSGPTWGREQYF.

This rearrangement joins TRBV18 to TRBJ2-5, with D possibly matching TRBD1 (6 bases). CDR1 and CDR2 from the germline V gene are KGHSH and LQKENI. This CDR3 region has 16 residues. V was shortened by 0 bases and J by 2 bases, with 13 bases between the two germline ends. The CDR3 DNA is TGTGCCAGCTCACCACCCATCCGGACAGAACAAGAGACCCAGTACTTC. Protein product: CASSPPIRTEQETQYF.

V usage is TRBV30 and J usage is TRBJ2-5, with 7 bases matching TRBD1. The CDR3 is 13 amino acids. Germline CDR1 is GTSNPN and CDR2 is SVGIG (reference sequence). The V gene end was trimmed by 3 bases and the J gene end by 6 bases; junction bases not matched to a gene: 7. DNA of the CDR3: TGTGCCTGGAGCCGCCAGGGGGTCAAGACCCAGTACTTC. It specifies CAWSRQGVKTQYF.

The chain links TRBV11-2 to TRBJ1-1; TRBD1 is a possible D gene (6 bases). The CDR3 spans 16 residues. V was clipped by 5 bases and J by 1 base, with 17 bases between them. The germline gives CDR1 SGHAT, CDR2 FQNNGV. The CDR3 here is CASSPLVGAGNTEAFF. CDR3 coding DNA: TGTGCCAGCAGCCCCCTCGTGGGGGCAGGGAACACTGAAGCTTTCTTT.

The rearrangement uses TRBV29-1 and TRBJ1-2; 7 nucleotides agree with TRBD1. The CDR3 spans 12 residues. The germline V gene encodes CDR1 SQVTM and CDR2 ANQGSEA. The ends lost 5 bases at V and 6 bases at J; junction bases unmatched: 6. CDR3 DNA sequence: TGCAGCGTTCGAGACAGGGACGATGGCTACACCTTC. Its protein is CSVRDRDDGYTF.

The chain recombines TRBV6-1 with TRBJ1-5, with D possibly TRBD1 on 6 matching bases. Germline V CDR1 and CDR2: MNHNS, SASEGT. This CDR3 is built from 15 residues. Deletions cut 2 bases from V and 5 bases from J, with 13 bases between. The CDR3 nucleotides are TGTGCCAGCAGTGAATTAGGGGGAGGGGATCAGCCCCAGCATTTT. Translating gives CASSELGGGDQPQHF.

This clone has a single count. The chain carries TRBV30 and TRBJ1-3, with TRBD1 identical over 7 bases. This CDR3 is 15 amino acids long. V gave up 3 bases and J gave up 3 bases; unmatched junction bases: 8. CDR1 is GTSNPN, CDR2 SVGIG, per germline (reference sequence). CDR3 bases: TGTGCCTGGAGCCTCGACAGGGCAGGTGGAAACACCATATATTTT. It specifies CAWSLDRAGGNTIYF.

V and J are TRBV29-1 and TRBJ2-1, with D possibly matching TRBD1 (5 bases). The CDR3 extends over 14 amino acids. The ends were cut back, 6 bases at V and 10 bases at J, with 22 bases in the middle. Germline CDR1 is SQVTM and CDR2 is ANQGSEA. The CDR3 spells CSVLKVQGKEEQFF. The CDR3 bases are TGCAGCGTGCTAAAGGTCCAGGGTAAAGAAGAGCAGTTCTTC.

CDR3 sequence reads: CASSYDPRGSEQYF. CDR3 coding DNA: TGTGCCAGCAGTTACGATCCGCGGGGAAGCGAGCAGTACTTC. The chain uses TRBV6-6 and TRBJ2-7; weak D call: TRBD2 (6 bases). Trimming removed 2 bases from V and 6 bases from J, with 14 bases in between. The CDR3 consists of 14 residues. Germline V gene data show CDR1 as MNHNY and CDR2 as SVGAGI (reference sequence).

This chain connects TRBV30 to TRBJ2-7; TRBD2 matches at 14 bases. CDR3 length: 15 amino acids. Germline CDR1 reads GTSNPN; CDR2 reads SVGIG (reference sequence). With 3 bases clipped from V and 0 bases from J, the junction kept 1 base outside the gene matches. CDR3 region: CAWRGLAGASYEQYF. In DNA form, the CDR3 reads TGTGCCTGGAGGGGACTAGCGGGAGCCTCCTACGAGCAGTACTTC.

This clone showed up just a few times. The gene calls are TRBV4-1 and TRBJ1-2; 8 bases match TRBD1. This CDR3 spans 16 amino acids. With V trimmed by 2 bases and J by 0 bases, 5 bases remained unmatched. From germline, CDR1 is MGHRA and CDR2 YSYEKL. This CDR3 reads CASSQPGQEANYGYTF. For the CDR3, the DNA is TGCGCCAGCAGCCAACCGGGACAGGAAGCTAACTATGGCTACACCTTC.

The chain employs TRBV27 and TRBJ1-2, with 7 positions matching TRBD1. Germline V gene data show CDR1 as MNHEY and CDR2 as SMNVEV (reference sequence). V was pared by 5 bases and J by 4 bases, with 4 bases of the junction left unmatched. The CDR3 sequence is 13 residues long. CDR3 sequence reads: CASSPEGAYGYTF. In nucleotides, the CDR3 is TGTGCCAGCAGTCCAGAGGGGGCCTATGGCTACACCTTC.

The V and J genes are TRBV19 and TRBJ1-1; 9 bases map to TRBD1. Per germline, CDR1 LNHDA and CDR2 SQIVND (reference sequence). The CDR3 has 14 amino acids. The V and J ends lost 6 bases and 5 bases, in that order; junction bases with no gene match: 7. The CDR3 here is CASSPGQGKTEAFF. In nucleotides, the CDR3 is TGTGCCAGTAGCCCAGGACAGGGGAAGACTGAAGCTTTCTTT.

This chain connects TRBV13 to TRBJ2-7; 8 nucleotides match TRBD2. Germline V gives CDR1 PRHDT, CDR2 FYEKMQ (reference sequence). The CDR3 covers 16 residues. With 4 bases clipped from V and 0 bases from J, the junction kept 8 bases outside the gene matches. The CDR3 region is CASSSTSGGYSYEQYF. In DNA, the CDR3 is TGTGCCAGCAGCTCTACGAGCGGGGGTTACTCCTACGAGCAGTACTTC. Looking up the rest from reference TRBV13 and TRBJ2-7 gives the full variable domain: AAGVIQSPRHLIKEKRETATLKCYPIPRHDTVYWYQQGPGQDPQFLISFYEKMQSDKGSIPDRFSAQQFSDYHSELNMSSLELGDSALYFCASSSTSGGYSYEQYFGPGTRLTVT.

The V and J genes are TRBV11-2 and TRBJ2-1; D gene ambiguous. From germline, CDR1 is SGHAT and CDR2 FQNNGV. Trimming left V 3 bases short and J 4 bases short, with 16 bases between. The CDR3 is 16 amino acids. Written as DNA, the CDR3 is TGTGCCAGCAGCTTCTCACTTGGCGGAGCGTACAATGAGCAGTTCTTC. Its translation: CASSFSLGGAYNEQFF.

CDR3 region: CAWSVEQGAYTEAFF. In DNA form, the CDR3 reads TGTGCCTGGAGTGTAGAACAGGGTGCGTACACTGAAGCTTTCTTT. The chain combines TRBV30 with TRBJ1-1, with D possibly TRBD1 on 6 matching bases. The ends were cut back, 0 bases at V and 3 bases at J, with 14 bases in the middle. Germline CDR1 is GTSNPN and CDR2 is SVGIG (reference sequence). This CDR3 spans 15 amino acids.

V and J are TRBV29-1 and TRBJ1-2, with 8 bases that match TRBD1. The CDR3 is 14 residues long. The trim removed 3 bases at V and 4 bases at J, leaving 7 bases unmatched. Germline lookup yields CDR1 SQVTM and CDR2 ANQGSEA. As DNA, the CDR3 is TGCAGCGTTGATTGGGCAGGGGGCGGCTATGGCTACACCTTC. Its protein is CSVDWAGGGYGYTF.

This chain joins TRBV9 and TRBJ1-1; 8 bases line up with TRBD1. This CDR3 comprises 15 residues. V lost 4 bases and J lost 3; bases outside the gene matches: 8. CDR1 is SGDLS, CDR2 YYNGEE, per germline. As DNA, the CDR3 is TGTGCCAGCAGCACAAGGACAGGGTACGACACTGAAGCTTTCTTT. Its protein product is CASSTRTGYDTEAFF.

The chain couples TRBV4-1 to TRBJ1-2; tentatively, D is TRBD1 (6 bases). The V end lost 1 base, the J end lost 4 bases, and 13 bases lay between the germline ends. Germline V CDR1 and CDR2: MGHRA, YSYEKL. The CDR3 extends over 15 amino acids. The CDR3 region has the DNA TGCGCCAGCAGCCAAGTGTCGACAGGACTCTATGGCTACACCTTC. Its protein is CASSQVSTGLYGYTF.

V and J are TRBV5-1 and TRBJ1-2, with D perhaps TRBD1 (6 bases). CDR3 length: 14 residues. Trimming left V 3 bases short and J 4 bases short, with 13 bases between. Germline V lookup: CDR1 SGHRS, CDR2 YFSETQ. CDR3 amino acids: CASSSEGGRYGYTF. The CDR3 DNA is TGCGCCAGCAGCTCGGAGGGGGGGCGCTATGGCTACACCTTC.

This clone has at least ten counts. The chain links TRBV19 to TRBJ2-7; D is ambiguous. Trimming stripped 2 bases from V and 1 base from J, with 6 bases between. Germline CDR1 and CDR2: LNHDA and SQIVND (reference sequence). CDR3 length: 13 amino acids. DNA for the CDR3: TGTGCCAGTAGTATACCAGGTTCCTACGAGCAGTACTTC. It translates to CASSIPGSYEQYF.

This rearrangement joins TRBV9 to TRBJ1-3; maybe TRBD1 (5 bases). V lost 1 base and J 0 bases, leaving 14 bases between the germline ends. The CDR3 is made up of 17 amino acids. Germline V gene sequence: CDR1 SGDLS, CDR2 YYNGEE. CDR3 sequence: CASSVSHGGSSGNTIYF. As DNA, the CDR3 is TGTGCCAGCAGCGTATCGCACGGGGGAAGCTCTGGAAACACCATATATTTT.

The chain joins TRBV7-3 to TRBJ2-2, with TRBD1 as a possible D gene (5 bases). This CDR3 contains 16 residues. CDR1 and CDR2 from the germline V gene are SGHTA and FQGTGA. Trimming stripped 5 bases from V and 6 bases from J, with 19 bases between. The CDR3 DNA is TGTGCCAGCAGCCCAAGACAGCTCAAGGCCCCCGGGGAGCTGTTTTTT. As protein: CASSPRQLKAPGELFF.

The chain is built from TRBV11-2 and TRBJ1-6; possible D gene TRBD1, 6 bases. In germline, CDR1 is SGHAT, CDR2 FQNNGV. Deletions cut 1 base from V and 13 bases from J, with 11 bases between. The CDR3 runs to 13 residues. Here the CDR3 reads CASSLGRGTPLHF. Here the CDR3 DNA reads TGTGCCAGCAGCTTAGGCAGGGGTACCCCCCTCCACTTT.